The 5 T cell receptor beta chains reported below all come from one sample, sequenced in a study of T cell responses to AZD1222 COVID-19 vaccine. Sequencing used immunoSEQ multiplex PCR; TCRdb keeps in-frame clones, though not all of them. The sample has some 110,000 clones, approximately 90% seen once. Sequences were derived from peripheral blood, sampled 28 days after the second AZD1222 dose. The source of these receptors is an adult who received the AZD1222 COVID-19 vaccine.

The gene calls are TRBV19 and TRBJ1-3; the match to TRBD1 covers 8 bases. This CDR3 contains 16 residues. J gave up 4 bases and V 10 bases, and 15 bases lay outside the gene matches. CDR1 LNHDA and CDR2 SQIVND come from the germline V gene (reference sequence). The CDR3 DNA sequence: TGTGCCACCTCCCCGAAGGACAGGGTGGGGGGAAACACCATATATTTT. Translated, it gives CATSPKDRVGGNTIYF.

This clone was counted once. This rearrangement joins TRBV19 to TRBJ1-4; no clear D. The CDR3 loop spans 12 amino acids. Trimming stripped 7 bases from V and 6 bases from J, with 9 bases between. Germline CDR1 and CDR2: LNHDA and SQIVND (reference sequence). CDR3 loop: CASKGPDEKLFF. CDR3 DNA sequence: TGTGCCAGTAAAGGGCCGGATGAAAAACTGTTTTTT.

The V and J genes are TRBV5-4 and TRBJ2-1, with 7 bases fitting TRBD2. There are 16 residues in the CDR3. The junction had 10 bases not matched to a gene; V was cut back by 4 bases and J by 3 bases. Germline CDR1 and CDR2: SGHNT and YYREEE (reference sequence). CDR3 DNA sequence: TGTGCCAGCAGCGGCGCCGCGGGGGTTATCTACAATGAGCAGTTCTTC. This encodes CASSGAAGVIYNEQFF.

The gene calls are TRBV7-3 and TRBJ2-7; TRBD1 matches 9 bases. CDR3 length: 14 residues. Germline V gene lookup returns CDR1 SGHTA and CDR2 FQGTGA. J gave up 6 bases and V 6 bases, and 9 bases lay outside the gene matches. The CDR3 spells CASSRPGTGFEQYF. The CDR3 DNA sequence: TGTGCCAGCAGTCGTCCCGGGACAGGGTTCGAGCAGTACTTC.

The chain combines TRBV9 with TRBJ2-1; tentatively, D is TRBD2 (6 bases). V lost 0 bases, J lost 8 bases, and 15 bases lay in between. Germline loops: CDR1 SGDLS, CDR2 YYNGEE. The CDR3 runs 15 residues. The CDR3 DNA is TGTGCCAGCAGCGTAGAAACGGGAGCAGGTTATGAGCAGTTCTTC. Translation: CASSVETGAGYEQFF.